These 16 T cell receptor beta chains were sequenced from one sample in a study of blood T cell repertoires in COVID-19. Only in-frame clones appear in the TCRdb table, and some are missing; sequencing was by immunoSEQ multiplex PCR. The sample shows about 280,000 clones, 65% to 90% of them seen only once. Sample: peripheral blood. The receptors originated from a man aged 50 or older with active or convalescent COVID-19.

The CDR3 sequence: CASSLERHWGYTF. The CDR3 DNA follows: TGCGCCAGCAGCTTGGAGCGTCATTGGGGCTACACCTTC. V and J are TRBV5-1 and TRBJ1-2; D unresolved. The CDR3 sequence is 13 residues long. V dropped 0 bases and J dropped 8 bases, with 11 bases sitting between them. Germline loops: CDR1 SGHRS, CDR2 YFSETQ.

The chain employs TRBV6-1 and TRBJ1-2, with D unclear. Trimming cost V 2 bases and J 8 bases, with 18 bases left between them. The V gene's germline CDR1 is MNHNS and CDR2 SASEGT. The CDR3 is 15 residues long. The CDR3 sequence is CASSELGGGPGGYTF. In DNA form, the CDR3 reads TGTGCCAGCAGTGAATTAGGTGGAGGCCCGGGGGGCTACACCTTC.

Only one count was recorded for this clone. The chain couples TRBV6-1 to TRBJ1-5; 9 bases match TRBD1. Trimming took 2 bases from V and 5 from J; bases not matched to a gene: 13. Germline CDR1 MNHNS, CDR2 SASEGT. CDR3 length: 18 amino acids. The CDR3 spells CASSEWGTGKGLDQPQHF. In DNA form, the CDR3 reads TGTGCCAGCAGTGAATGGGGGACAGGGAAAGGTTTAGATCAGCCCCAGCATTTT.

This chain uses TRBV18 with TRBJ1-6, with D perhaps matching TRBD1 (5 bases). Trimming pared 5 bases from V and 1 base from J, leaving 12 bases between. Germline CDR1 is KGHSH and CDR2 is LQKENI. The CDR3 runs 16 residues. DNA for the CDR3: TGTGCCAGCTCATCCTACCAGGGTTCCTATAATTCACCCCTCCACTTT. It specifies CASSSYQGSYNSPLHF. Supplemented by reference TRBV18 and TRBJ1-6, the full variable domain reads NAGVMQNPRHLVRRRGQEARLRCSPMKGHSHVYWYRQLPEEGLKFMVYLQKENIIDESGMPKERFSAEFPKEGPSILRIQQVVRGDSAAYFCASSSYQGSYNSPLHFGNGTRLTVT.

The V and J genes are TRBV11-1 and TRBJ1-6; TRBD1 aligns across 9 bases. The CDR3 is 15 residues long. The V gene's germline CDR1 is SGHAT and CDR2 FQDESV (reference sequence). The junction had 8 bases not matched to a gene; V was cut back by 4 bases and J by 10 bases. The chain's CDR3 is CASSSAGTGRSPLHF. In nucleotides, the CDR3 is TGTGCCAGCAGCTCAGCCGGGACAGGGAGGTCACCCCTCCACTTT.

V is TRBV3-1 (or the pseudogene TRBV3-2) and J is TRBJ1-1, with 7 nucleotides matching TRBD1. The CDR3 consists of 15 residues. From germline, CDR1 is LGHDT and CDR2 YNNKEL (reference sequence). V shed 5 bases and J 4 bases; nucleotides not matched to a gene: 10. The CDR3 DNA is TGTGCCAGCAGCGGGCGGGTAGGGGGCGTCACTGAAGCTTTCTTT. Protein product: CASSGRVGGVTEAFF.

CDR3 protein: CASRTAVGYTF. The CDR3 nucleotides read TGTGCCAGCCGGACAGCCGTTGGCTACACCTTC. The chain recombines TRBV28 with TRBJ1-2, with D perhaps TRBD1 (6 bases). In germline, CDR1 is MDHEN, CDR2 SYDVKM. The CDR3 contains 11 residues. V lost 8 bases to trimming and J lost 7 bases, with 11 bases between them.

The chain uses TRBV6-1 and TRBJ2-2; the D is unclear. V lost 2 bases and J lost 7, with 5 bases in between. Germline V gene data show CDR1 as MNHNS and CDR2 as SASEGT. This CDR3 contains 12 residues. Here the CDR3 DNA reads TGTGCCAGCAGTGAACTTAACGGGGAGCTGTTTTTT. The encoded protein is CASSELNGELFF.

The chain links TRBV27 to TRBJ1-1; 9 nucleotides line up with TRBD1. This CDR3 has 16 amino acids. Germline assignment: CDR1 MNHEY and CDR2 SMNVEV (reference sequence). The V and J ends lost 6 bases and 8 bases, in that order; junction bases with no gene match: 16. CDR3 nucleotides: TGTGCCAGCAGCGGACAGGGGAATAAATCACGATTAGAAGCTTTCTTT. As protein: CASSGQGNKSRLEAFF.

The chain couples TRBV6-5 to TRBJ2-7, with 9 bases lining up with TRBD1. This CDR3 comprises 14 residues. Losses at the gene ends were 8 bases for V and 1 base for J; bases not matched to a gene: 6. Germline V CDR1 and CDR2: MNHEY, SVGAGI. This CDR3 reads CASHRQGESYEQYF. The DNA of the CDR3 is TGTGCCAGCCACCGACAGGGGGAATCCTACGAGCAGTACTTC.

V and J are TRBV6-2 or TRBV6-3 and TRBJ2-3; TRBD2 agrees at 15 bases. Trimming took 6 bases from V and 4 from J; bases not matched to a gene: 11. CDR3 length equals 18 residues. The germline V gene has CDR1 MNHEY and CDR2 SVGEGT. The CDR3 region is CASSSGLAGGPPPDTQYF. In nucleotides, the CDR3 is TGTGCCAGCAGCTCTGGACTAGCGGGAGGGCCTCCGCCAGATACGCAGTATTTT.

CDR3: CASSIGGTSGYEQYF. The CDR3 coding sequence is TGTGCCAGCAGTATCGGGGGGACTAGCGGTTACGAGCAGTACTTC. This rearrangement joins TRBV6-5 to TRBJ2-7; 11 nucleotides agree with TRBD2. Losses at the gene ends were 5 bases for V and 4 bases for J; bases not matched to a gene: 7. The germline V gene encodes CDR1 MNHEY and CDR2 SVGAGI. The CDR3 is made up of 15 amino acids.

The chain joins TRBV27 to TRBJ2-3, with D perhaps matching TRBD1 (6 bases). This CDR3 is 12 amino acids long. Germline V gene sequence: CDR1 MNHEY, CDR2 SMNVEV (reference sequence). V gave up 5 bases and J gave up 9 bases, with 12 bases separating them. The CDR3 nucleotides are TGTGCCAGCAGTCAAGGGGGTCCGACGCAGTATTTT. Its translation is CASSQGGPTQYF.

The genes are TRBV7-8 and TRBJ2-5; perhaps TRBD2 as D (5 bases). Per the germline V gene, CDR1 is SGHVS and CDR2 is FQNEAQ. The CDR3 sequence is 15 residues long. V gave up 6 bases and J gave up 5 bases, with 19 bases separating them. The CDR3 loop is CASSGTGVSLETQYF. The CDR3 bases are TGTGCCAGCAGTGGAACCGGGGTTTCATTGGAGACCCAGTACTTC.

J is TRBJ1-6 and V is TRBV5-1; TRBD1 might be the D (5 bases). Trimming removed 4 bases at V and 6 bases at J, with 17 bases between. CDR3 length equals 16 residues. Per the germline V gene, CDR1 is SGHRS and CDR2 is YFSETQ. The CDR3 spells CASSPYSHGGNSPLHF. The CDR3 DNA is TGCGCCAGCAGCCCGTACTCCCACGGGGGTAATTCACCCCTCCACTTT.

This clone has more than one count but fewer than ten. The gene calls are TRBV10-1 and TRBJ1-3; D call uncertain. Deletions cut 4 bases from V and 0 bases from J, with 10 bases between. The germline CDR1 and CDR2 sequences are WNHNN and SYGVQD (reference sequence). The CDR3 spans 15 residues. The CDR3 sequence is CASSGRRSSGNTIYF. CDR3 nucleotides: TGCGCCAGCAGTGGACGGAGGAGCTCTGGAAACACCATATATTTT.